The rows below give T cell receptor beta chains drawn from one sample of a study of blood T cell repertoires in COVID-19. The protocol was immunoSEQ multiplex PCR, while the TCRdb copy is restricted to in-frame clones and leaves out a portion. The data hold around 460,000 clones, with about 90% observed a single time. Input material: peripheral blood. The origin of the receptors is a man between 18 and 35 years old with COVID-19, enrolled during active disease. Both conserved end residues are part of each CDR3. The order of the fields is clone size, V gene, D gene, J gene, CDR3 DNA, CDR3 protein. A D gene is named only where the DNA matches it firmly. Clone size is shown for a subset of rows, as once, few, many or a class of expanded clone.

size: NA
V: TRBV15
D: NA
J: TRBJ2-1
DNA: TGTGCCACCAGCAGAGATAGGAGCGCCCTAGTGCAGTTCTTC
CDR3: CATSRDRSALVQFF

size: once
V: TRBV12-5
D: NA
J: TRBJ2-3
DNA: TGTGCTAGTGGTTTGGGCCGCCTAGCCACAGATACGCAGTATTTT
CDR3: CASGLGRLATDTQYF

size: NA
V: TRBV5-5
D: NA
J: TRBJ2-3
DNA: TGTGCCAGCAGCCGTTCTAATCTTATAGCAGATACGCAGTATTTT
CDR3: CASSRSNLIADTQYF

size: NA
V: TRBV9
D: TRBD2
J: TRBJ2-5
DNA: TGTGCCAGCAGCGTTAGCGGGAGCGAGGAGACCCAGTACTTC
CDR3: CASSVSGSEETQYF

size: NA
V: TRBV2
D: NA
J: TRBJ2-2
DNA: TGTGCCAGCAGGACTATGGCCACCGGGGAGCTGTTTTTT
CDR3: CASRTMATGELFF

size: NA
V: TRBV2
D: NA
J: TRBJ1-4
DNA: TGTGCCAGCAGTGTACAGGGACCTAATGAAAAACTGTTTTTT
CDR3: CASSVQGPNEKLFF

size: NA
V: TRBV7-8
D: NA
J: TRBJ2-1
DNA: TGTGCCAGCAGCAACGTACAGGGCACCTACAATGAGCAGTTCTTC
CDR3: CASSNVQGTYNEQFF

size: few
V: TRBV5-4
D: TRBD1
J: TRBJ2-7
DNA: TGTGCCAGCAAGGTGGGCGGGACAGGTCGCGAGCAGTACTTC
CDR3: CASKVGGTGREQYF

size: NA
V: TRBV12-3/TRBV12-4
D: NA
J: TRBJ2-5
DNA: TGTGCCAGCAGTTTCGAGATAGAGACCCAGTACTTC
CDR3: CASSFEIETQYF

size: NA
V: TRBV27
D: NA
J: TRBJ1-2
DNA: TGTGCCAGCAGTCGGGGACACATCAACTATGGCTACACCTTC
CDR3: CASSRGHINYGYTF

size: NA
V: TRBV19
D: TRBD1
J: TRBJ1-6
DNA: TGTGCCAGTAGCCTGGACAGGGTCAATTCACCCCTCCACTTT
CDR3: CASSLDRVNSPLHF

size: NA
V: TRBV19
D: TRBD1
J: TRBJ2-3
DNA: TGTGCCAGTAGTACCCCCCCGGGACAGGGCACAGATACGCAGTATTTT
CDR3: CASSTPPGQGTDTQYF

size: NA
V: TRBV4-1
D: TRBD2
J: TRBJ2-1
DNA: TGCGCCAGCAGCTGGACTAGCGGATCCAATGAGCAGTTCTTC
CDR3: CASSWTSGSNEQFF

size: NA
V: TRBV30
D: NA
J: TRBJ1-1
DNA: TGTGCCTGGAGCGCAGGGGCGGCCCTTGAAGCTTTCTTT
CDR3: CAWSAGAALEAFF

size: NA
V: TRBV18
D: NA
J: TRBJ2-5
DNA: TGTGCCAGCTCACTTGCGAGGGTTTTCGATGAGACCCAGTACTTC
CDR3: CASSLARVFDETQYF

size: NA
V: TRBV4-1
D: TRBD1
J: TRBJ2-5
DNA: TGCGCCAGCAAGAGGGCGGGGGACAGGGGGACCCAGTACTTC
CDR3: CASKRAGDRGTQYF

size: NA
V: TRBV5-8
D: TRBD2
J: TRBJ2-7
DNA: TGTGCCAGCAGCCGCACGACTAGCGGGAGATACTTC
CDR3: CASSRTTSGRYF

size: NA
V: TRBV29-1
D: NA
J: TRBJ1-1
DNA: TGCAGCGTCGCTGATAGCGAAGCTTTCTTT
CDR3: CSVADSEAFF

size: NA
V: TRBV3-1/TRBV3-2
D: TRBD2
J: TRBJ2-1
DNA: TGTGCCAGCAGCCTCCAACCTAGCGGGGGCCCCTACAATGAGCAGTTCTTC
CDR3: CASSLQPSGGPYNEQFF

size: NA
V: TRBV3-1/TRBV3-2
D: NA
J: TRBJ2-1
DNA: TGTGCCAGCAGCCAAGTAGGAGGCTACCCCTCCTACAATGAGCAGTTCTTC
CDR3: CASSQVGGYPSYNEQFF

size: NA
V: TRBV19
D: TRBD1
J: TRBJ2-5
DNA: TGTGCCAGTTCAGGGGGCTACCAAGAGACCCAGTACTTC
CDR3: CASSGGYQETQYF

size: once
V: TRBV11-2
D: TRBD1
J: TRBJ1-6
DNA: TGTGCCAGCAGCCCCGGGACAGTTAATTCACCCCTCCACTTT
CDR3: CASSPGTVNSPLHF

size: NA
V: TRBV9
D: TRBD1
J: TRBJ1-1
DNA: TGTGCCAGCAGCTCGCTCGGGACAGGGGGTCTGGAAGCTTTCTTT
CDR3: CASSSLGTGGLEAFF

size: once
V: TRBV5-6
D: TRBD2
J: TRBJ2-3
DNA: TGTGCCAGCAGCTTGGGCGGGGGGACACATACGCAGTATTTT
CDR3: CASSLGGGTHTQYF

size: NA
V: TRBV7-9
D: TRBD2
J: TRBJ2-3
DNA: TGTGCCAGCGTCGGGGGGAGGGTCGATACGCAGTATTTT
CDR3: CASVGGRVDTQYF

size: NA
V: TRBV20-1
D: TRBD2
J: TRBJ2-1
DNA: TGCAGTGCTAGTCAAATAGCGGGGTTCTACAATGAGCAGTTCTTC
CDR3: CSASQIAGFYNEQFF

size: NA
V: TRBV7-2
D: TRBD1
J: TRBJ2-7
DNA: TGTGCCAGCAGCTCGACGGACAGGGGGGCCATCTACGAGCAGTACTTC
CDR3: CASSSTDRGAIYEQYF

size: NA
V: TRBV19
D: TRBD1
J: TRBJ1-5
DNA: TGTGCCAGTAGTATAATGAGACAGGGGGTTCTTGGCAATCAGCCCCAGCATTTT
CDR3: CASSIMRQGVLGNQPQHF

size: NA
V: TRBV5-6
D: TRBD2
J: TRBJ2-3
DNA: TGTGCCAGCAGCCTACCGGGACTACACACAGATACGCAGTATTTT
CDR3: CASSLPGLHTDTQYF

size: NA
V: TRBV7-9
D: TRBD2
J: TRBJ2-5
DNA: TGTGCCAGCCAGGGACTAGCGTTAGAGACCCAGTACTTC
CDR3: CASQGLALETQYF